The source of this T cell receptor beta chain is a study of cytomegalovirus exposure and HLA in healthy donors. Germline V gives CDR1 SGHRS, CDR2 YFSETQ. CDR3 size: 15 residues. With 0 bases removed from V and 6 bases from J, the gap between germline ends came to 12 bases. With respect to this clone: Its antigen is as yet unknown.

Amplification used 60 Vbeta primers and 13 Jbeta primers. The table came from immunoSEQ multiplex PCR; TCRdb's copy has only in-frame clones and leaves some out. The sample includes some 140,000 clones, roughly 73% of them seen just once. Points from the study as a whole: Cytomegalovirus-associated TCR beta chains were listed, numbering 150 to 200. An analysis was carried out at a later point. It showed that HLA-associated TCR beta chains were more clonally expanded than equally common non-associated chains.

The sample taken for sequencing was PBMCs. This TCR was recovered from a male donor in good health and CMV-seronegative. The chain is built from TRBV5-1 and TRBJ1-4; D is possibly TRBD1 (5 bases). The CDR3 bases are TGCGCCAGCAGCTTGGTCCCGGGCAGGGATGAAAAACTGTTTTTT. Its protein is CASSLVPGRDEKLFF.